This T cell receptor beta chain was profiled in a study of Ad26.COV2.S vaccination and SARS-CoV-2 variants. The treatment was: some 20 received Ad26.COV2.S at low or high dose, single or two shots; about five received placebo; per-sample allocation not given. It was on day 63 after the first vaccine or placebo injection that samples were taken. Findings and limits, study-wide: It was vaccine recipients, not placebo recipients, who had the higher spike-specific TCR breadth. Reported findings describe substantial breadth in spike-specific CD8+ and CD4+ T cell responses following vaccination.

The germline V gene encodes CDR1 ENHRY and CDR2 SYGVKD. After removal of 7 bases from V and 6 bases from J, the junction contained 14 bases not matched to a gene. The CDR3 extends over 15 amino acids. This clone was found a few times. Its antigen is undetermined. The method was immunoSEQ multiplex PCR; TCRdb's version includes in-frame clones alone and lacks a portion of them. The data hold around 320,000 clones, with roughly 86% observed a single time. Sequenced here: peripheral blood, sampled in a trial of Ad26.COV2.S vaccine versus placebo. J is TRBJ1-2 and V is TRBV10-3; the match to TRBD1 covers 7 bases. This TCR was recovered from a person between 18 and 60 years old who received the Ad26.COV2.S COVID-19 vaccine or a placebo. The CDR3 spells CAINGGMGTADGYTF. The CDR3 DNA reads as TGTGCCATCAACGGCGGCATGGGGACAGCCGATGGCTACACCTTC.